This T cell receptor (beta chain) was sequenced for a study of response to subunit inactivated influenza vaccine. As for this clonotype: The antigen is unknown.

Each CDR3 protein is one row after TCRdb ran MiXCR on the RT-PCR reads. The sample contains about 780,000 distinct CDR3 sequences, roughly 20% of which appear only once. General observations from the study: Each seasonal influenza vaccination, the authors suggested, recruits few new T cells.

Trimming removed 1 base from V and 6 bases from J; junction bases left unmatched: 14. The germline gives CDR1 MNHEY, CDR2 SVGAGI. The CDR3 is made up of 18 amino acids. This specimen consisted of PBMCs from blood, obtained 5 to 6 days after vaccination. The source of this sequence is a man aged 50-60 years who received an inactivated influenza vaccine. The chain joins TRBV6-5 to TRBJ2-1; TRBD2 matches 8 bases. The CDR3 coding sequence is TGTGCCAGCAGTTACTTCGGGGGGGCCGAGGGAGTTGGCAATGAGCAGTTCTTC. Protein product: CASSYFGGAEGVGNEQFF.